The 21 T cell receptor beta chains presented below share a single source sample, sequenced in a study of glioma-infiltrating T cells. The iRepertoire nested amplicon-rescue multiplex PCR amplified TCR alpha and beta CDR3s from RNA. Via MiXCR, TCRdb re-called the multiplex PCR reads, giving one row per CDR3 protein. Seen here are a few hundred thousand distinct CDR3 sequences, 41% observed once, and the top ten hold 12%. Material: glioma tissue, nonneoplastic brain tissue, or PBMCs (not recorded which). The receptors here all came from a human donor with low-grade glioma or glioblastoma, undergoing nonglioma brain surgery, or in good health (not recorded which).

This clonotype was seen just once. This sequence joins TRBV19 and TRBJ2-7; no reliable D call. V was trimmed by 5 bases and J by 3 bases, leaving 17 bases between them. The CDR3 totals 15 residues. CDR1 is LNHDA and CDR2 is SQIVND in the germline V gene (reference sequence). This chain's CDR3 is CASSLDVGPIYEQYF. The CDR3 region has the DNA TGTGCCAGTAGTCTGGACGTTGGACCGATCTACGAGCAGTACTTC. The full variable domain, in which reference TRBV19 and TRBJ2-7 provide the parts outside the CDR3, is DGGITQSPKYLFRKEGQNVTLSCEQNLNHDAMYWYRQDPGQGLRLIYYSQIVNDFQKGDIAEGYSVSREKKESFPLTVTSAQKNPTAFYLCASSLDVGPIYEQYFGPGTRLTVT.

In its sample, this clonotype was seen a few times. The chain combines TRBV19 with TRBJ1-1; D is unclear. Trimming removed 10 bases from V and 5 bases from J, with 14 bases in between. The CDR3 extends over 12 amino acids. CDR1 LNHDA and CDR2 SQIVND come from the germline V gene (reference sequence). CDR3 nucleotide sequence: TGTGCCACCGAGAACGGGCAAACTGAAGCTTTCTTT. Residues: CATENGQTEAFF. The variable domain in full, with the rest retrieved from reference TRBV19 and TRBJ1-1, is DGGITQSPKYLFRKEGQNVTLSCEQNLNHDAMYWYRQDPGQGLRLIYYSQIVNDFQKGDIAEGYSVSREKKESFPLTVTSAQKNPTAFYLCATENGQTEAFFGQGTRLTVV.

The chain recombines TRBV18 with TRBJ1-4, with D possibly matching TRBD1 (5 bases). The CDR3 loop spans 16 amino acids. The germline V gene has CDR1 KGHSH and CDR2 LQKENI. Trimming took 6 bases from V and 0 from J, leaving 14 bases between them. CDR3 sequence (DNA): TGTGCCAGCTCTCGATCTCGGACAACAACTAATGAAAAACTGTTTTTT. Translating gives CASSRSRTTTNEKLFF.

This clonotype was picked up a small number of times. The chain combines TRBV7-9 with TRBJ2-7; 7 nucleotides line up with TRBD1. The length of the CDR3 is 16 residues. Trimming cost V 6 bases and J 2 bases; bases outside gene matches: 13. Germline lookup yields CDR1 SEHNR and CDR2 FQNEAQ (reference sequence). CDR3 nucleotides: TGTGCCAGCAGTCGAGACACCGGGACAGCCACCTACGAGCAGTACTTC. Translating it yields CASSRDTGTATYEQYF.

This sequence joins TRBV6-2 or TRBV6-3 and TRBJ1-4; D not resolved. The CDR3 loop spans 11 amino acids. The germline gives CDR1 MNHEY, CDR2 SVGEGT. Trimming removed 6 bases from V and 10 bases from J, with 9 bases in between. For the CDR3, the DNA is TGTGCCAGCAGGATGAGCGGAAAACTGTTTTTT. Amino acids: CASRMSGKLFF.

The V call is TRBV12-3 or TRBV12-4, the J call TRBJ2-1, with 13 bases that match TRBD2. J lost 6 bases, V lost 6 bases, and 5 bases had no gene match. This CDR3 region has 15 residues. DNA for the CDR3: TGTGCCAGCAGCCGGACTAGCGGGAGATTCAATGAGCAGTTCTTC. It is translated as CASSRTSGRFNEQFF.

This clonotype has a handful of counts. For the CDR3, the DNA is TGTGCCAGCAGTTTACAGACAGGGCCCTACGAGCAGTACTTC. The encoded protein is CASSLQTGPYEQYF. The chain joins TRBV28 to TRBJ2-7, with TRBD1 matching 7 bases. The CDR3 has 14 residues. The junction had 3 bases not matched to a gene; V was cut back by 2 bases and J by 2 bases. In germline, CDR1 is MDHEN, CDR2 SYDVKM.

This clonotype has a handful of counts. This sequence joins TRBV7-2 and TRBJ2-3; TRBD2 matches 10 bases. The CDR3 covers 15 residues. CDR1 is SGHTA and CDR2 is FQGNSA in the germline V gene. Trimming removed 2 bases from V and 4 bases from J; junction bases left unmatched: 3. The CDR3 loop reads CASSLSGRAPDTQYF. Written as DNA, the CDR3 is TGTGCCAGCAGCTTAAGCGGGAGGGCCCCAGATACGCAGTATTTT.

At least ten counts were recorded for this clonotype. The chain has TRBV28 and TRBJ1-6, with D perhaps matching TRBD1 (5 bases). The CDR3 extends over 15 amino acids. Per the germline V gene, CDR1 is MDHEN and CDR2 is SYDVKM. V was shortened by 5 bases and J by 9 bases, with 17 bases between the two germline ends. The CDR3 protein is CASSLLDTGVSPLHF. CDR3 sequence (DNA): TGTGCCAGCAGTCTACTTGACACAGGAGTTTCACCCCTCCACTTT.

V usage is TRBV10-3 and J usage is TRBJ1-1; D uncertain. CDR3 length equals 14 residues. The V end lost 4 bases, the J end lost 1 base, and 10 bases lay between the germline ends. The germline gives CDR1 ENHRY, CDR2 SYGVKD. CDR3 bases: TGTGCCATCAGTGCGGCGGGAGAGAACACTGAAGCTTTCTTT. Residues: CAISAAGENTEAFF.

With respect to this clonotype: A much more abundant neighbour one base away suggests this may be a read error. The chain has TRBV27 and TRBJ1-1, with no clear D. The CDR3 spans 14 residues. The V end was cut by 6 bases, the J end by 5 bases, with 16 bases between. In germline, CDR1 is MNHEY, CDR2 SMNVEV (reference sequence). The CDR3 sequence: CASRPYEGVTEAFF. CDR3 bases: TGTGCCAGCAGACCTTACGAGGGCGTGACTGAAGCTTTCTTT.

This clonotype was observed a handful of times. This chain uses TRBV5-4 with TRBJ1-1; TRBD1 agrees at 7 bases. Germline V gives CDR1 SGHNT, CDR2 YYREEE (reference sequence). V lost 2 bases and J lost 11; bases outside the gene matches: 9. The CDR3 contains 13 residues. In DNA, the CDR3 is TGTGCCAGCAGCTTAGGACAGGCCAGTGGGGCTTTCTTT. Translating gives CASSLGQASGAFF.

This clonotype came up a few times. This rearrangement joins TRBV20-1 to TRBJ2-7, with no clear D. The CDR3 extends over 14 amino acids. Germline assignment: CDR1 DFQATT and CDR2 SNEGSKA (reference sequence). V was shortened by 0 bases and J by 6 bases, with 15 bases between the two germline ends. CDR3 in amino acids: CSAREAARDREQYF. CDR3 nucleotides: TGCAGTGCTAGAGAGGCCGCCCGAGATCGCGAGCAGTACTTC.

This rearrangement joins TRBV28 to TRBJ1-2; a weak D match, TRBD1 (5 bases). Germline values: CDR1 MDHEN, CDR2 SYDVKM. The CDR3 consists of 16 residues. The V and J ends lost 6 bases and 4 bases respectively, with 21 bases between them. CDR3 nucleotides: TGTGCCAGCAGGGGGGAGGGATTCCCTAGATTCTATGGCTACACCTTC. Encoded protein: CASRGEGFPRFYGYTF.

In this sample, this clonotype turned up many times. V is TRBV7-2 and J is TRBJ1-3, with D uncertain. Trimming shortened V by 5 bases and J by 2 bases, and 7 bases separated the two germline ends. The CDR3 contains 13 residues. Germline values: CDR1 SGHTA, CDR2 FQGNSA. CDR3 coding DNA: TGTGCCAGCAGCCCCGGCCCTGGAAACACCATATATTTT. It specifies CASSPGPGNTIYF.

This clonotype was seen a handful of times. The rearrangement joins TRBV7-2 to TRBJ2-6; D possibly corresponds to TRBD1 (6 bases). Trimming stripped 5 bases from V and 2 bases from J, with 13 bases between. The CDR3 extends over 16 amino acids. Germline CDR1 is SGHTA and CDR2 is FQGNSA. This CDR3 is CASSPPRTAGANVLTF. The DNA of the CDR3 is TGTGCCAGCAGCCCCCCTAGGACAGCTGGGGCCAACGTCCTGACTTTC.

Turning to this clonotype: A read error is possible here, since a much larger clone lies one base away. V is TRBV15 and J is TRBJ2-7, with TRBD2 matching 10 bases. The germline CDR1 and CDR2 sequences are LNHNV and YYDKDF (reference sequence). The CDR3 runs 15 residues. The CDR3 region has the DNA TGTGCCACCAGCAGAAGGACTAGCGGCTCCTACGAGCGGTACTTC. Translating gives CATSRRTSGSYERYF. The variable domain in full, with the rest retrieved from reference TRBV15 and TRBJ2-7, is DAMVIQNPRYQVTQFGKPVTLSCSQTLNHNVMYWYQQKSSQAPKLLFHYYDKDFNNEADTPDNFQSRRPNTSFCFLDIRSPGLGDTAMYLCATSRRTSGSYERYFGPGTRLTVT.

The chain combines TRBV20-1 with TRBJ2-3; 7 nucleotides line up with TRBD2. The germline V gene encodes CDR1 DFQATT and CDR2 SNEGSKA (reference sequence). The J segment lost 6 bases and the V segment lost 8 bases, leaving 11 bases of the junction unmatched. This CDR3 spans 13 amino acids. The CDR3: CSTPGGHRDTQYF. CDR3 bases: TGCAGTACTCCGGGAGGCCACCGGGATACGCAGTATTTT.

The CDR3: CASRTRPYNEQFF. CDR3 nucleotides: TGTGCCAGCAGGACACGTCCATACAATGAGCAGTTCTTC. This chain uses TRBV12-3 or TRBV12-4 with TRBJ2-1; D call uncertain. Trimming cost V 6 bases and J 4 bases, with 10 bases left between them. The CDR3 is 13 residues long.

V is TRBV20-1 and J is TRBJ2-7, with 11 bases fitting TRBD2. This CDR3 has 15 residues. Germline CDR1 is DFQATT and CDR2 is SNEGSKA (reference sequence). V lost 6 bases and J lost 4; bases outside the gene matches: 11. CDR3 nucleotides: TGCAGTGCGCGAGCCCCGGGACTAGCGGCATACGAGCAGTACTTC. Translating gives CSARAPGLAAYEQYF.

The chain combines TRBV6-9 with TRBJ2-7; D is uncertain. CDR3 length equals 13 residues. From germline, CDR1 is MNHGY and CDR2 SVAAGI. The V and J ends lost 6 bases and 3 bases respectively, with 12 bases between them. CDR3 coding DNA: TGTGCCAGCAGCTTAGCCGGATTCTACGAGCAGTACTTC. Amino acids: CASSLAGFYEQYF.